Listed below are T cell receptor beta chains from one sample, sequenced in a study of follicular helper T cells after annual influenza vaccination. Produced via immunoSEQ multiplex PCR; TCRdb's table is partial and in-frame only. The sample yields about 7,300 clones, approximately 80% seen once. The specimen comprised CXCR5+ CD38- circulating T follicular helper cells from blood, sampled 7 days after influenza vaccination. The receptors derive from an adult who received the influenza vaccine. The CDR3 runs from the conserved cysteine through the conserved F or W. D genes are given only for firm matches. Size is stated for part of the rows, as once, few or many counts, or as a class when the clone is expanded.

cdr3_nt | cdr3_aa | d_call | clone_size | j_call | v_call
TGCAGTGCTAGAGCATACGAGACCCAGTACTTC | CSARAYETQYF | . | few | TRBJ2-5 | TRBV20-1
TGTGCCAGCAGCTTCTCAGCGGGAGAGAGCAATGAGCAGTTCTTC | CASSFSAGESNEQFF | TRBD2 | . | TRBJ2-1 | TRBV7-9
TGTGCCAGCAGTCTCCAACAGGGGCAGCAGTACTTC | CASSLQQGQQYF | TRBD1 | . | TRBJ2-7 | TRBV6-5
TGTGCCAGCAGCCTAGGGGCTGGGTTCGGTCAGCCCCAGCATTTT | CASSLGAGFGQPQHF | . | . | TRBJ1-5 | TRBV7-2
TGCAGCGTTTTACCACAGGTGAACACTGAAGCTTTCTTT | CSVLPQVNTEAFF | . | . | TRBJ1-1 | TRBV29-1
TGTGCCAGCAGCGCGTTACCGGGACTAGCGGGAGATGTGCAGTTCTTC | CASSALPGLAGDVQFF | TRBD2 | . | TRBJ2-1 | TRBV9
TGTGCCAGCAGTTTAGAGGGGAACACTGAAGCTTTCTTT | CASSLEGNTEAFF | . | . | TRBJ1-1 | TRBV27
TGTGCCAGCTCACCAACGACAGGGGCGGACGAGCAGTACTTC | CASSPTTGADEQYF | TRBD1 | . | TRBJ2-7 | TRBV18
TGCGCCAGCAGCGTGGGGGCTGATACCGGGGAGCTGTTTTTT | CASSVGADTGELFF | . | few | TRBJ2-2 | TRBV5-1
TGCGCCAGCAGCTTGGTAACAGGGGAAGCTAAGAACTTC | CASSLVTGEAKNF | TRBD1 | . | TRBJ2-7 | TRBV5-1
TGTGCCAGCAGCCTGAACAGAGAAGATACGCAGTATTTT | CASSLNREDTQYF | . | . | TRBJ2-3 | TRBV7-2
TGTGCCAGCAGCTTAGAGTTGGGTGTCACTGAAGCTTTCTTT | CASSLELGVTEAFF | . | . | TRBJ1-1 | TRBV7-9
TGTGCCAGCAGCTCCGGAGAGACCCAGTACTTC | CASSSGETQYF | . | . | TRBJ2-5 | TRBV11-2
TGTGCCAGCTCACCACGGGACACCCTCTCCTACGAGCAGTACTTC | CASSPRDTLSYEQYF | . | . | TRBJ2-7 | TRBV18
TGTGCCAGCTCACTGAGCAGGGGGCAAGATACGCAGTATTTT | CASSLSRGQDTQYF | TRBD1 | . | TRBJ2-3 | TRBV18
TGTGCCAGCAGCTCAGGAGGTAGCACAGATACGCAGTATTTT | CASSSGGSTDTQYF | . | . | TRBJ2-3 | TRBV11-2
TGTGCCAGCTCACCAAGGGAAGCGTACTCTGGGGCCAACGTCCTGACTTTC | CASSPREAYSGANVLTF | . | . | TRBJ2-6 | TRBV18
TGTGCCAGCAGCTTACAAGGGACTAGCCGGGAAAGGACCTACAATGAGCAGTTCTTC | CASSLQGTSRERTYNEQFF | TRBD2 | . | TRBJ2-1 | TRBV7-9
TGTGCCAGCAGCCCGGGCGAAACCAACTATGGCTACACCTTC | CASSPGETNYGYTF | . | . | TRBJ1-2 | TRBV25-1
TGTGCCAGGGGGGGGCCCAGGGGTGAGCAGTACTTC | CARGGPRGEQYF | . | . | TRBJ2-7 | TRBV2
TGTGCCAGCAGTGAATGGGGTAGCGGGAGGGATTACAATGAGCAGTTCTTC | CASSEWGSGRDYNEQFF | TRBD2 | . | TRBJ2-1 | TRBV2
TGTGCCAGCAGTCAACGGACAGGGGGCAATCAGCCCCAGCATTTT | CASSQRTGGNQPQHF | TRBD1 | . | TRBJ1-5 | TRBV6-5
TGTGCCAGTAGTATAGGACTAGCGGGAGTGAATGAGCAGTTCTTC | CASSIGLAGVNEQFF | TRBD2 | . | TRBJ2-1 | TRBV19
TGTGCCTGGATGTGGGGTGGGGGCTCCTACGAGCAGTACTTC | CAWMWGGGSYEQYF | . | . | TRBJ2-7 | TRBV30
TGTGCCAGCTCGATTGTCAGGACTAGCGAGAATGAGCAGTTCTTC | CASSIVRTSENEQFF | TRBD2 | . | TRBJ2-1 | TRBV18
TGTGCCAGCACCTTCGGGGGGGCCAACACTGAAGCTTTCTTT | CASTFGGANTEAFF | . | . | TRBJ1-1 | TRBV6-1
TGTGCCAGCAGGGGATCTGGGGCCAACGTCCTGACTTTC | CASRGSGANVLTF | . | . | TRBJ2-6 | TRBV27
TGTGCCAGTAGTATTTCGCAGGCTACCTACGAGCAGTACTTC | CASSISQATYEQYF | . | few | TRBJ2-7 | TRBV19
TGTGCCAGTAGTATAGCGGGAGAGCAGTACTTC | CASSIAGEQYF | . | . | TRBJ2-7 | TRBV19
TGTGCCAGCATTCCCTCACTGAACACCGGGGAGCTGTTTTTT | CASIPSLNTGELFF | . | . | TRBJ2-2 | TRBV6-1
TGTGCCAGCAGCTTGGCCATAGCGGGAGACGAGACCCAGTACTTC | CASSLAIAGDETQYF | TRBD2 | . | TRBJ2-5 | TRBV5-6
TGTGCCAGCAGCCAAGCAATAACCCTCGAACCCTACAATGAGCAGTTCTTC | CASSQAITLEPYNEQFF | . | . | TRBJ2-1 | TRBV4-2
TGTGCCAGCAGCTTAGAGCGGACACTGAACACTGAAGCTTTCTTT | CASSLERTLNTEAFF | . | . | TRBJ1-1 | TRBV7-9
TGTGCCAGCAGCTTAGGAGGCCCTCAAGAGACCCAGTACTTC | CASSLGGPQETQYF | . | . | TRBJ2-5 | TRBV11-3
TGTGCCAGCAGCCACGAAGAGGGGGATACGCAGTATTTT | CASSHEEGDTQYF | . | once | TRBJ2-3 | TRBV6-4
TGTGCCAGCAGTTCCTATTTCTACAGGGGGGAGAGCACCGGGGAGCTGTTTTTT | CASSSYFYRGESTGELFF | TRBD1 | . | TRBJ2-2 | TRBV27
TGCAGCGTCGGCGCATCGAACACTGAAGCTTTCTTT | CSVGASNTEAFF | . | few | TRBJ1-1 | TRBV29-1
TGTGCCAGCTCACTAGCGGGAGGGAGCTCCTACGAGCAGTACTTC | CASSLAGGSSYEQYF | TRBD2 | . | TRBJ2-7 | TRBV18
TGTGCCAGCAGCCTCCTGGGGCGGGCCTCCTACGAGCAGTACTTC | CASSLLGRASYEQYF | . | . | TRBJ2-7 | TRBV2
TGTGCCAGCAGCTTTGGGCACTCCTCTGGGGCCAACGTCCTGACTTTC | CASSFGHSSGANVLTF | . | . | TRBJ2-6 | TRBV27